The 10 T cell receptor beta chains reported below all come from one sample, sequenced in a study of blood T cells in healthy people across ages. The use of a sample-barcoded 5' primer and a J-beta primer mix characterized a second PCR of roughly 6 to 11 cycles. Via MiXCR, TCRdb re-called the 5' RACE reads, giving one row per CDR3 protein. The repertoire consists of about 1.4 million distinct CDR3 sequences, with approximately 60% occurring once and the leading ten covering 6.5% to 8.5%. Sequencing used blood. These receptors all come from a man between 18 and 35 years old in good health.

This chain links TRBV20-1 with TRBJ2-6, with 7 positions matching TRBD2. The ends lost 3 bases at V and 13 bases at J; junction bases unmatched: 9. Germline CDR1 reads DFQATT; CDR2 reads SNEGSKA (reference sequence). This CDR3 has 13 residues. The CDR3 region has the DNA TGCAGTGCTAGGGCCGCGGGAGAGCGAGTCCTGACTTTC. Its protein product is CSARAAGERVLTF.

The chain is built from TRBV7-2 and TRBJ1-5; D is ambiguous. The CDR3 totals 16 residues. Per germline, CDR1 SGHTA and CDR2 FQGNSA. V gave up 1 base and J gave up 0 bases, with 10 bases separating them. The CDR3 is CASSLGQAYSNQPQHF. CDR3 DNA sequence: TGTGCCAGCAGCTTAGGGCAGGCTTATAGCAATCAGCCCCAGCATTTT.

The CDR3 nucleotides read TGTGCCAGCAGCAAAGATTGCTTGAAGGAGACCCAGTACTTC. The encoded protein is CASSKDCLKETQYF. The chain recombines TRBV21-1 with TRBJ2-5. TRBV21-1 is classified as a pseudogene. The CDR3 length is 14 residues.

The chain has TRBV4-1 and TRBJ2-7, with 14 positions matching TRBD2. CDR1 MGHRA and CDR2 YSYEKL come from the germline V gene. Trimming cost V 0 bases and J 5 bases; bases outside gene matches: 0. The CDR3 sequence is 15 residues long. CDR3 residues: CASSQEGLAGDEQYF. In DNA, the CDR3 is TGCGCCAGCAGCCAAGAGGGACTAGCGGGGGACGAGCAGTACTTC.

CDR3 sequence: CASSLASFYEQYF. CDR3 bases: TGTGCCAGCAGCTTAGCATCATTCTACGAGCAGTACTTC. The chain recombines TRBV7-9 with TRBJ2-7, with D unclear. Trimming removed 0 bases at V and 3 bases at J, with 6 bases between. The CDR3 contains 13 residues. From germline, CDR1 is SEHNR and CDR2 FQNEAQ (reference sequence).

This chain links TRBV7-9 with TRBJ2-7, with D perhaps matching TRBD1 or TRBD2 (5 bases each). The V end lost 5 bases, the J end lost 0 bases, and 11 bases lay between the germline ends. Germline V gene data show CDR1 as SEHNR and CDR2 as FQNEAQ (reference sequence). CDR3 size: 14 residues. The chain's CDR3 is CASSVGPGSYEQYF. The CDR3 DNA reads TGTGCCAGCAGCGTGGGACCGGGCTCCTACGAGCAGTACTTC.

The chain carries TRBV3-1 and TRBJ2-1; D is unclear. V lost 4 bases to trimming and J lost 8 bases, with 15 bases between them. This CDR3 contains 14 residues. The germline gives CDR1 LGHDT, CDR2 YNNKEL (reference sequence). The DNA of the CDR3 is TGTGCCAGCAGCCCCCAGGACCAGCGCCATGAGCAGTTCTTC. Amino acids: CASSPQDQRHEQFF.

The chain uses TRBV7-9 and TRBJ1-4; D is unclear. CDR1 and CDR2 from the germline V gene are SEHNR and FQNEAQ (reference sequence). The CDR3 totals 15 residues. Trimming pared 5 bases from V and 7 bases from J, leaving 17 bases between. CDR3 amino acids: CASSDADAWSEKLFF. The CDR3 nucleotides read TGTGCCAGCAGCGACGCGGACGCTTGGAGTGAAAAACTGTTTTTT.

The chain combines TRBV27 with TRBJ2-3; D possibly corresponds to TRBD1 (5 bases). CDR1 is MNHEY and CDR2 is SMNVEV in the germline V gene (reference sequence). There are 14 residues in the CDR3. V lost 6 bases and J 3 bases, leaving 13 bases between the germline ends. The CDR3 region is CASRPGISTDTQYF. The DNA for the CDR3 is TGTGCCAGCAGGCCAGGGATTAGTACAGATACGCAGTATTTT.

This clonotype appeared a single time. V is TRBV11-2 and J is TRBJ2-7; D is perhaps TRBD2 (6 bases). CDR1 SGHAT and CDR2 FQNNGV come from the germline V gene. CDR3 length equals 19 residues. V was shortened by 0 bases and J by 3 bases, with 24 bases between the two germline ends. CDR3 sequence (DNA): TGTGCCAGCAGCTTAGATCGTGGGCAGGGACTCGGTTTCGGCTACGAGCAGTACTTC. It encodes CASSLDRGQGLGFGYEQYF.